The 30 T cell receptor beta chains reported below all come from one sample, sequenced in a study of T cell responses to AZD1222 COVID-19 vaccine. TCRdb keeps only in-frame clones here, not all; method: immunoSEQ multiplex PCR. This table holds over 120,000 clones, around 90% found once. Sequencing was performed on peripheral blood, taken 28 days after the second dose of the MenACWY control vaccine. All receptors come from an adult who received the MenACWY meningococcal vaccine as a control.

This chain uses TRBV4-1 with TRBJ1-4; 7 bases fit TRBD1. The CDR3 sequence is 17 residues long. Germline-derived CDR1 and CDR2 are MGHRA and YSYEKL. J was trimmed by 0 bases and V by 4 bases; bases with no gene match: 8. The CDR3 loop is CASSLQGGVATNEKLFF. CDR3 DNA sequence: TGCGCCAGCAGCCTTCAGGGGGGGGTCGCAACTAATGAAAAACTGTTTTTT.

The rearrangement uses TRBV7-9 and TRBJ2-2; D is possibly TRBD1 or TRBD2 (6 bases each). This CDR3 comprises 16 residues. The germline V gene encodes CDR1 SEHNR and CDR2 FQNEAQ (reference sequence). The V end was cut by 1 base, the J end by 4 bases, with 13 bases between. CDR3 nucleotide sequence: TGTGCCAGCAGCTTAGTCGGGGGCCCGGGCACCGGGGAGCTGTTTTTT. It specifies CASSLVGGPGTGELFF.

The chain uses TRBV5-1 and TRBJ2-7; 9 nucleotides match TRBD1. This CDR3 region has 16 residues. The V segment lost 3 bases and the J segment 4 bases; nucleotides outside the gene matches: 11. Per germline, CDR1 SGHRS and CDR2 YFSETQ. CDR3 nucleotides: TGCGCCAGCAGCTCCGGGACAGGGTCCCACTCGTACGAGCAGTACTTC. Its translation is CASSSGTGSHSYEQYF.

The gene calls are TRBV7-9 and TRBJ1-1; possibly TRBD1 for D (5 bases). The CDR3 loop spans 12 amino acids. Germline-derived CDR1 and CDR2 are SEHNR and FQNEAQ (reference sequence). The V and J ends lost 4 bases and 5 bases respectively, with 8 bases between them. The CDR3 loop reads CASSSKGTEAFF. The CDR3 DNA reads as TGTGCCAGCAGCTCCAAGGGGACTGAAGCTTTCTTT.

The chain employs TRBV18 and TRBJ1-2; 8 bases line up with TRBD1. The V segment lost 0 bases and the J segment 7 bases; nucleotides outside the gene matches: 7. CDR3 length equals 15 residues. Looked up from germline, CDR1 is KGHSH and CDR2 is LQKENI. For the CDR3, the DNA is TGTGCCAGCTCACCACCGGGGCAGGGGGCGAGTGGCTACACCTTC. This sequence encodes CASSPPGQGASGYTF.

The chain combines TRBV24-1 with TRBJ2-5; 10 bases are shared with TRBD1. This CDR3 region has 16 residues. Germline CDR1 and CDR2: KGHDR and SFDVKD. The ends lost 1 base at V and 4 bases at J; junction bases unmatched: 5. CDR3: CATSDLGQGVGETQYF. In nucleotides, the CDR3 is TGTGCCACCAGTGATTTAGGACAGGGGGTAGGAGAGACCCAGTACTTC.

This sequence joins TRBV6-6 and TRBJ1-1, with 7 bases lining up with TRBD1. The CDR3 extends over 16 amino acids. Germline CDR1 is MNHNY and CDR2 is SVGAGI (reference sequence). V was pared by 2 bases and J by 3 bases, with 9 bases of the junction left unmatched. CDR3 sequence (DNA): TGTGCCAGCAGTTACCCGCAGGGGGAAGTTGACACTGAAGCTTTCTTT. Amino acid sequence: CASSYPQGEVDTEAFF.

This chain uses TRBV11-1 with TRBJ2-7, with 7 positions matching TRBD1. V was pared by 1 base and J by 4 bases, with 10 bases of the junction left unmatched. This CDR3 is 16 amino acids long. Germline V gene data show CDR1 as SGHAT and CDR2 as FQDESV (reference sequence). CDR3 protein: CASSLVGQDSLYEQYF. The CDR3 bases are TGTGCCAGCAGCTTAGTAGGACAGGACTCGTTGTACGAGCAGTACTTC.

The J gene is TRBJ1-2, the V gene TRBV19, with 7 bases identical to TRBD1. Unmatched junction bases numbered 9, after V lost 11 bases and J lost 0 bases. The CDR3 loop spans 14 amino acids. Germline V gene data show CDR1 as LNHDA and CDR2 as SQIVND (reference sequence). The CDR3 DNA follows: TGTGCCTCCCACTTCCAGGGGGCTAACTATGGCTACACCTTC. Translating it yields CASHFQGANYGYTF.

The chain links TRBV7-2 to TRBJ1-5; 7 bases are shared with TRBD1. The V gene's germline CDR1 is SGHTA and CDR2 FQGNSA. V lost 1 base to trimming and J lost 4 bases; unmatched junction nucleotides: 4. The CDR3 length is 15 residues. CDR3 nucleotides: TGTGCCAGCAGCTTAGTGGGACAGTCTAATCAGCCCCAGCATTTT. This translates into CASSLVGQSNQPQHF. Complete variable domain (other parts from reference TRBV7-2 and TRBJ1-5): GAGVSQSPSNKVTEKGKDVELRCDPISGHTALYWYRQSLGQGLEFLIYFQGNSAPDKSGLPSDRFSAERTGGSVSTLTIQRTQQEDSAVYLCASSLVGQSNQPQHFGDGTRLSIL.

The chain joins TRBV27 to TRBJ1-1; D is unclear. Germline CDR1 reads MNHEY; CDR2 reads SMNVEV (reference sequence). There are 13 residues in the CDR3. The V end was cut by 7 bases, the J end by 4 bases, with 13 bases between. CDR3 coding DNA: TGTGCCAGCAATACCCTGTCTGGCACTGAAGCTTTCTTT. Its protein is CASNTLSGTEAFF.

This clone was seen a handful of times. V and J are TRBV7-8 and TRBJ2-7; tentative D call: TRBD1 (6 bases). The ends were cut back, 5 bases at V and 7 bases at J, with 21 bases in the middle. Germline CDR1 is SGHVS and CDR2 is FQNEAQ. This CDR3 has 15 residues. CDR3 nucleotide sequence: TGTGCCAGCAGCGCGTACCAGACAGGCATGGGGGAGCAGTACTTC. It encodes CASSAYQTGMGEQYF.

This clone was observed a handful of times. J is TRBJ1-3 and V is TRBV9, with D perhaps TRBD1 (5 bases). The CDR3 sequence is 14 residues long. Germline loops: CDR1 SGDLS, CDR2 YYNGEE. V was shortened by 0 bases and J by 8 bases, with 12 bases between the two germline ends. The CDR3 coding sequence is TGTGCCAGCAGCGTAGCAGGCAGGGCGGACACCATATATTTT. The encoded protein is CASSVAGRADTIYF. Based on the CDR3 plus reference TRBV9 and TRBJ1-3, the full variable domain is DSGVTQTPKHLITATGQRVTLRCSPRSGDLSVYWYQQSLDQGLQFLIQYYNGEERAKGNILERFSAQQFPDLHSELNLSSLELGDSALYFCASSVAGRADTIYFGEGSWLTVV.

This chain uses TRBV29-1 with TRBJ2-7; 7 positions agree with TRBD2. The V segment lost 1 base and the J segment 2 bases; nucleotides outside the gene matches: 5. This CDR3 has 14 residues. CDR1 and CDR2 from the germline V gene are SQVTM and ANQGSEA. The CDR3 loop is CSVEVGRETYEQYF. CDR3 bases: TGCAGCGTTGAAGTGGGGCGGGAGACCTACGAGCAGTACTTC.

The chain recombines TRBV19 with TRBJ1-3, with 7 bases lining up with TRBD1. The CDR3 is made up of 15 amino acids. CDR1 is LNHDA and CDR2 is SQIVND in the germline V gene (reference sequence). V lost 4 bases to trimming and J lost 4 bases; unmatched junction nucleotides: 7. The CDR3 is CASSTTGLGGNTIYF. The CDR3 DNA reads TGTGCCAGTAGTACGACAGGGTTGGGAGGAAACACCATATATTTT.

The genes are TRBV5-1 and TRBJ1-2; a possible D gene is TRBD1 (6 bases). V was trimmed by 7 bases and J by 1 base, leaving 8 bases between them. The CDR3 spans 12 residues. Germline CDR1 SGHRS, CDR2 YFSETQ. CDR3 sequence reads: CASSDSNYGYTF. Here the CDR3 DNA reads TGCGCCAGCTCGGACAGTAACTATGGCTACACCTTC. Using reference TRBV5-1 and TRBJ1-2 for the parts outside the CDR3, the full variable domain is KAGVTQTPRYLIKTRGQQVTLSCSPISGHRSVSWYQQTPGQGLQFLFEYFSETQRNKGNFPGRFSGRQFSNSRSEMNVSTLELGDSALYLCASSDSNYGYTFGSGTRLTVV.

The rearrangement links TRBV5-1 to TRBJ2-7, with D unresolved. This CDR3 has 13 amino acids. Trimming pared 4 bases from V and 6 bases from J, leaving 14 bases between. The germline CDR1 and CDR2 sequences are SGHRS and YFSETQ. The CDR3 is CASSLQPAGEQYF. CDR3 DNA: TGCGCCAGCAGCCTCCAGCCAGCAGGCGAGCAGTACTTC.

This clone was seen a few times. This sequence joins TRBV6-5 and TRBJ1-1; D might be TRBD1 (5 bases). CDR3 length equals 13 residues. Trimming cost V 7 bases and J 7 bases, with 16 bases left between them. In germline, CDR1 is MNHEY, CDR2 SVGAGI. DNA for the CDR3: TGTGCCAGCACGACGACGGGGACGGGTGAAGCTTTCTTT. It encodes CASTTTGTGEAFF.

This chain uses TRBV11-3 with TRBJ1-1, with TRBD1 matching 7 bases. The germline gives CDR1 SGHNT, CDR2 YENEEA. The CDR3 sequence is 13 residues long. Germline trimming cut 5 bases from V and 8 bases from J; bases unmatched to any gene: 8. CDR3 DNA: TGTGCCAGCAGCGCCCGACAGGGATCGGAAGCTTTCTTT. Its protein product is CASSARQGSEAFF. Using reference TRBV11-3 and TRBJ1-1 for the parts outside the CDR3, the full variable domain is EAGVVQSPRYKIIEKKQPVAFWCNPISGHNTLYWYLQNLGQGPELLIRYENEEAVDDSQLPKDRFSAERLKGVDSTLKIQPAELGDSAVYLCASSARQGSEAFFGQGTRLTVV.

The chain couples TRBV6-5 to TRBJ2-7; maybe TRBD1 (5 bases). CDR3 length: 14 residues. Trimming pared 0 bases from V and 6 bases from J, leaving 12 bases between. Germline CDR1 MNHEY, CDR2 SVGAGI. The CDR3 protein is CASSYSQGRGEQYF. The CDR3 nucleotides read TGTGCCAGCAGTTACTCCCAGGGTCGCGGCGAGCAGTACTTC.

The V call is TRBV2, the J call TRBJ2-3; D gene uncertain. The CDR3 totals 12 residues. The V end was cut by 11 bases, the J end by 3 bases, with 12 bases between. From germline, CDR1 is SNHLY and CDR2 FYNNEI. The CDR3 protein is CASHGSTDTQYF. The CDR3, as DNA: TGTGCCTCCCATGGATCGACAGATACGCAGTATTTT.

To note about this clone: This sample includes further DNA sequences coding for the same CDR3. The rearrangement links TRBV19 to TRBJ1-1; a weak D match, TRBD1 (5 bases). Germline V gene sequence: CDR1 LNHDA, CDR2 SQIVND (reference sequence). CDR3 length equals 15 residues. Trimming shortened V by 5 bases and J by 1 base, and 14 bases separated the two germline ends. DNA of the CDR3: TGTGCCAGTAGTGCCAGGGTATCCGGGAACACTGAAGCTTTCTTT. Residues: CASSARVSGNTEAFF.

V gene TRBV11-3 combines with J gene TRBJ2-7; 7 positions agree with TRBD2. V was clipped by 5 bases and J by 7 bases; unmatched bases: 11. The CDR3 covers 14 residues. The germline V gene encodes CDR1 SGHNT and CDR2 YENEEA. DNA for the CDR3: TGTGCCAGCAGCCCTCCGGGACTACTGGGGGAGCAGTACTTC. Residues: CASSPPGLLGEQYF.

This rearrangement joins TRBV3-1 (or the pseudogene TRBV3-2) to TRBJ2-7, with D perhaps matching TRBD1 or TRBD2 (5 bases each). The CDR3 consists of 15 residues. CDR1 and CDR2 from the germline V gene are LGHDT and YNNKEL (reference sequence). V lost 4 bases and J 3 bases, leaving 16 bases between the germline ends. CDR3 loop: CASSRGSGPVYEQYF. The CDR3 region has the DNA TGTGCCAGCAGCCGAGGGTCGGGACCAGTCTACGAGCAGTACTTC.

This chain connects TRBV7-2 to TRBJ1-1, with a tentative D call TRBD1 (5 bases). Per the germline V gene, CDR1 is SGHTA and CDR2 is FQGNSA. CDR3 size: 14 residues. Trimming shortened V by 3 bases and J by 4 bases, and 12 bases separated the two germline ends. CDR3 sequence (DNA): TGTGCCAGCAGCTTTTCTACGGGGGTCACTGAAGCTTTCTTT. Encoded protein: CASSFSTGVTEAFF.

The V gene is TRBV3-1 (or the pseudogene TRBV3-2), the J gene TRBJ2-2, with D unclear. The germline gives CDR1 LGHDT, CDR2 YNNKEL (reference sequence). The CDR3 contains 15 residues. The germline V and J ends were trimmed by 0 bases and 4 bases, with 9 bases remaining between them. CDR3 DNA sequence: TGTGCCAGCAGCCAAGAAGGGCAGGTCACCGGGGAGCTGTTTTTT. Encoded protein: CASSQEGQVTGELFF.

The chain has TRBV9 and TRBJ1-2, with D uncertain. Trimming cost V 0 bases and J 1 base, with 4 bases left between them. Germline lookup yields CDR1 SGDLS and CDR2 YYNGEE. The CDR3 loop spans 13 amino acids. The CDR3 bases are TGTGCCAGCAGCGTAGACGGTAACTATGGCTACACCTTC. Its translation: CASSVDGNYGYTF.

This clone was detected a few times. The chain employs TRBV19 and TRBJ1-5; D is unclear. Germline CDR1 LNHDA, CDR2 SQIVND (reference sequence). V was trimmed by 4 bases and J by 2 bases, leaving 15 bases between them. The length of the CDR3 is 16 residues. The CDR3 DNA reads as TGTGCCAGTAGTAGTCGTGGATGGTATGGCAATCAGCCCCAGCATTTT. The encoded protein is CASSSRGWYGNQPQHF.

The chain combines TRBV5-1 with TRBJ1-2, with D tentatively TRBD1 (5 bases). CDR1 SGHRS and CDR2 YFSETQ come from the germline V gene. Trimming shortened V by 4 bases and J by 3 bases, and 16 bases separated the two germline ends. The CDR3 loop spans 15 amino acids. In DNA form, the CDR3 reads TGCGCCAGCAGCCCCGGGGGAGTGGGGTACTATGGCTACACCTTC. Its translation: CASSPGGVGYYGYTF.

The V and J genes are TRBV9 and TRBJ2-2; no definite D call. The germline V gene encodes CDR1 SGDLS and CDR2 YYNGEE. The V and J ends lost 3 bases and 0 bases respectively, with 9 bases between them. The CDR3 covers 15 residues. CDR3: CASSALLPNTGELFF. CDR3 DNA sequence: TGTGCCAGCAGCGCCCTACTACCGAACACCGGGGAGCTGTTTTTT.